This record concerns one TCR beta chain sequence. Its antigen is unidentified. This sample stems from a study of cytomegalovirus exposure and HLA in healthy donors. In the PCR, 60 Vbeta and 13 Jbeta primers were used. This table comes from immunoSEQ multiplex PCR, and its TCRdb copy is limited to in-frame clones, with some not included. The sample includes approximately 220,000 clones, about four fifths seen only once; the top ten take around 6%. General study results and limits: Later on, an analysis showed TCR association rates differing by HLA locus, with DRB1 the most and HLA-C the fewest. Analyses of presence and absence presupposed an approximately uniform sequencing depth across donors.

The sequence was obtained from a man aged 35 to 55 in good health and CMV-seropositive. Sequences were obtained from PBMCs.

The CDR3 DNA follows: TGCGCCAGCAGAAGCGGACTAGCTACCTACGAGCAGTACTTC. This translates into CASRSGLATYEQYF. The rearrangement joins TRBV10-2 to TRBJ2-7; the match to TRBD2 covers 8 bases. V gave up 6 bases and J gave up 2 bases; unmatched junction bases: 6. Germline V gene lookup returns CDR1 WSHSY and CDR2 SAAADI. This CDR3 spans 14 amino acids.